This T cell receptor beta chain is drawn from a study of molecular identifiers for immune sequencing clone quantification. Germline V gene data show CDR1 as MNHEY and CDR2 as SVGAGI. The germline V and J ends were trimmed by 5 bases and 2 bases, with 12 bases remaining between them. CDR3 length equals 14 residues. Study outcomes and limitations: Naive cells had under 1% of molecules in clones above 20 RNA copies, effectors over 98%.

Regarding this clonotype: Antigen: not known.

Listed TCR primers, together with previously described methods, were used for the bulk TCR libraries. MiXCR, applied by TCRdb to the PCR reads, yields one record per CDR3 protein. Seen here are some 580,000 distinct CDR3 sequences, around 25% observed once, and the top ten hold about 0.78%. J is TRBJ1-2 and V is TRBV6-5; D is unclear. Input material: naive CD8+ T cells from blood, with Jurkat cell RNA spiked in. As for subset: FACS-sorted CD8+CD4-CCR7+CD45RA+ naive T cells. This sequence was found in a human donor in good health. Some libraries in this study had Jurkat cell RNA spiked in. The chain's CDR3 is CASSPVRLNYGYTF. CDR3 bases: TGTGCCAGCAGTCCAGTTCGACTCAACTATGGCTACACCTTC.